This is a list of T cell receptor beta chains from one sample in a study of technical replicates of blood from a few donors. The protocol was immunoSEQ multiplex PCR, while the TCRdb copy is restricted to in-frame clones and leaves out a portion. The table lists about 63,000 clones, around nine tenths of them singletons. What was sequenced was PBMCs. The receptors come from a human donor in good health. Some clones in this sample may be carry-over from other donors' samples. CDR3s include the opening cysteine and the closing phenylalanine or tryptophan. The order of the fields is CDR3 DNA, CDR3 protein, J gene, V gene, D gene, clone size. The D gene is left open where the match is weak. Size is omitted from some rows. Given values are once, few, many or a class for expanded clones.

cdr3_nt: TGTGCCATCAGTGAGGTGCAGGGGGCTGGAAACACCATATATTTT; cdr3_aa: CAISEVQGAGNTIYF; j_call: TRBJ1-3; v_call: TRBV10-3; d_call: TRBD1; clone_size: .
cdr3_nt: TGTGCCAGCAGCTTGGCGGCCACCTCCTATAATTCACCCCTCCACTTT; cdr3_aa: CASSLAATSYNSPLHF; j_call: TRBJ1-6; v_call: TRBV7-2; d_call: .; clone_size: once
cdr3_nt: TGTGCCAGCAGCTTAGAGGGGGACCCTCACTACGAGCAGTACTTC; cdr3_aa: CASSLEGDPHYEQYF; j_call: TRBJ2-7; v_call: TRBV13; d_call: .; clone_size: .
cdr3_nt: TGCAGCGTTGAAACAGGGGCAGACGAGCAGTACTTC; cdr3_aa: CSVETGADEQYF; j_call: TRBJ2-7; v_call: TRBV29-1; d_call: TRBD1; clone_size: .
cdr3_nt: TGTGCCAGCAGTTACTCGGCCAGGATCGCCGAGCAGTACTTC; cdr3_aa: CASSYSARIAEQYF; j_call: TRBJ2-7; v_call: TRBV6-5; d_call: .; clone_size: .
cdr3_nt: TGTGCCAGCGCGGGACTGAAGAACACCGGGGAGCTGTTTTTT; cdr3_aa: CASAGLKNTGELFF; j_call: TRBJ2-2; v_call: TRBV2; d_call: .; clone_size: .
cdr3_nt: TGTGCCAGCACCCCGACTAGCGGGAACACCGGGGAGCTGTTTTTT; cdr3_aa: CASTPTSGNTGELFF; j_call: TRBJ2-2; v_call: TRBV2; d_call: TRBD2; clone_size: once
cdr3_nt: TGTGCCAGCAGGGGGGGATTTGCGGGAGAAGAGACCCAGTACTTC; cdr3_aa: CASRGGFAGEETQYF; j_call: TRBJ2-5; v_call: TRBV6-1; d_call: TRBD2; clone_size: .
cdr3_nt: TGTGCCAGCAGTCAAGAGGCAGGGCGGGGGACCCAGTACTTC; cdr3_aa: CASSQEAGRGTQYF; j_call: TRBJ2-5; v_call: TRBV6-5; d_call: .; clone_size: .
cdr3_nt: TGCGCCAGCAGCCAAACGACAGGGCTAACCGGGGAGCTGTTTTTT; cdr3_aa: CASSQTTGLTGELFF; j_call: TRBJ2-2; v_call: TRBV4-3; d_call: TRBD1; clone_size: .
cdr3_nt: TGTGCCAGCAGCTTACCGACTAGCGGGAGGAATGAGCAGTTCTTC; cdr3_aa: CASSLPTSGRNEQFF; j_call: TRBJ2-1; v_call: TRBV7-3; d_call: TRBD2; clone_size: .
cdr3_nt: TGTGCCAGCAGCGCTAGAACTCTAGCGGGGGGGGCCTACGAGCAGTACTTC; cdr3_aa: CASSARTLAGGAYEQYF; j_call: TRBJ2-7; v_call: TRBV13; d_call: TRBD2; clone_size: .
cdr3_nt: TGTGCTAGTGGTTTGTGGGGTGGAGCAGGGGGCGGTTACGAGCAGTACTTC; cdr3_aa: CASGLWGGAGGGYEQYF; j_call: TRBJ2-7; v_call: TRBV12-5; d_call: TRBD1; clone_size: .
cdr3_nt: TGTGCCAGCAGCTTAGCGACGGCGGATGGCTACACCTTC; cdr3_aa: CASSLATADGYTF; j_call: TRBJ1-2; v_call: TRBV7-9; d_call: .; clone_size: .
cdr3_nt: TGCGCCAGCAGCTTGGCACCGGGACTAGCGGCTACGAACACCGGGGAGCTGTTTTTT; cdr3_aa: CASSLAPGLAATNTGELFF; j_call: TRBJ2-2; v_call: TRBV5-1; d_call: TRBD2; clone_size: .
cdr3_nt: TGTGCCAGCAGCCGAAAACTAGGGACAGATACGCAGTATTTT; cdr3_aa: CASSRKLGTDTQYF; j_call: TRBJ2-3; v_call: TRBV14; d_call: .; clone_size: .
cdr3_nt: TGTGCCAGCAGCCAAGACCTCCCGGGAAACACCATATATTTT; cdr3_aa: CASSQDLPGNTIYF; j_call: TRBJ1-3; v_call: TRBV4-2; d_call: .; clone_size: .
cdr3_nt: TGTGCCAGCAGCTTAGAGGCCAGCGAGAACCACTACGAGCAGTACTTC; cdr3_aa: CASSLEASENHYEQYF; j_call: TRBJ2-7; v_call: TRBV7-9; d_call: .; clone_size: .
cdr3_nt: TGTGCCACCAGCAGACAGCAGGGGTTTAGGCAGCCCCAGCATTTT; cdr3_aa: CATSRQQGFRQPQHF; j_call: TRBJ1-5; v_call: TRBV15; d_call: .; clone_size: .
cdr3_nt: TGTGCCAGCAGCGTAGGTGGGAGGGCCACAACCGGGGAGCTGTTTTTT; cdr3_aa: CASSVGGRATTGELFF; j_call: TRBJ2-2; v_call: TRBV9; d_call: TRBD2; clone_size: .
cdr3_nt: TGCGCCAGCAGCCAAGATCTAGCGGGGGGCATACCCTACGAGCAGTACTTC; cdr3_aa: CASSQDLAGGIPYEQYF; j_call: TRBJ2-7; v_call: TRBV4-1; d_call: TRBD2; clone_size: .
cdr3_nt: TGCGCCAGCAGCTTGGGGGCTCAAAATAAGGAGCAGTACTTC; cdr3_aa: CASSLGAQNKEQYF; j_call: TRBJ2-7; v_call: TRBV5-1; d_call: .; clone_size: .
cdr3_nt: TGTGCCAGCAGTCCCCAGGGTGGCAATCAGCCCCAGCATTTT; cdr3_aa: CASSPQGGNQPQHF; j_call: TRBJ1-5; v_call: TRBV2; d_call: .; clone_size: .
cdr3_nt: TGTGCAAGTCGCTTAGGTCCGGCGGCGGGAGGGCTATCCACCGGGGAGCTGTTTTTT; cdr3_aa: CASRLGPAAGGLSTGELFF; j_call: TRBJ2-2; v_call: TRBV12-2; d_call: .; clone_size: once
cdr3_nt: TGTGCCAGCAGCCGGGACACTAACACTGAAGCTTTCTTT; cdr3_aa: CASSRDTNTEAFF; j_call: TRBJ1-1; v_call: TRBV7-9; d_call: .; clone_size: .
cdr3_nt: TGTGCCTGGAGCGTAGGGGGCTTATTTTCGTCTGAAGCTTTCTTT; cdr3_aa: CAWSVGGLFSSEAFF; j_call: TRBJ1-1; v_call: TRBV30; d_call: TRBD1; clone_size: once
cdr3_nt: TGTGCCAGCAGCCTATTTAGCGGCTACGAGCAGTACTTC; cdr3_aa: CASSLFSGYEQYF; j_call: TRBJ2-7; v_call: TRBV7-2; d_call: .; clone_size: .
cdr3_nt: TGCGCCAGCAGTGAGTCCTATGCGAGCTTGTCCTACGAGCAGTACTTC; cdr3_aa: CASSESYASLSYEQYF; j_call: TRBJ2-7; v_call: TRBV10-2; d_call: .; clone_size: .
cdr3_nt: TGTGCCTGGAGTGTACCTTTAGGAGGAATTTCACCCCTCCACTTT; cdr3_aa: CAWSVPLGGISPLHF; j_call: TRBJ1-6; v_call: TRBV30; d_call: .; clone_size: .
cdr3_nt: TGTGCCAGCACCGAAGGCCCGGGAGGACCCTACGAGCAGTACTTC; cdr3_aa: CASTEGPGGPYEQYF; j_call: TRBJ2-7; v_call: TRBV11-2; d_call: TRBD2; clone_size: .